This T cell receptor beta chain was profiled in a study of OX40 agonist ivuxolimab in advanced cancers. Findings of the study overall: Partial responders receiving 0.1-3.0 mg/kg showed among the lowest clonal expansion. Also showing low normalized T-cell clonal expansion were some of the nonresponders.

Samples were taken at baseline and on day 1 of cycles 4 and 7. Worth noting for this clone: The target antigen is unknown.

TCRdb's table, derived via immunoSEQ multiplex PCR, lists solely in-frame clones and lacks some. The data hold approximately 65,000 clones, with around 90% observed a single time. V shed 6 bases and J 4 bases; nucleotides not matched to a gene: 8. Germline CDR1 reads KGHSH; CDR2 reads LQKENI. The CDR3 is made up of 15 amino acids. The receptor's source is an adult with an advanced solid tumor such as melanoma, head and neck, liver or kidney cancer. The sample was CD4+ or CD8+ T cells sorted from blood, taken in a trial of the OX40 agonist ivuxolimab. The rearrangement joins TRBV18 to TRBJ1-1, with TRBD1 identical over 10 bases. The CDR3 region has the DNA TGTGCCAGCTCCGACAGGGGGCAATCGGGCACTGAAGCTTTCTTT. It encodes CASSDRGQSGTEAFF.